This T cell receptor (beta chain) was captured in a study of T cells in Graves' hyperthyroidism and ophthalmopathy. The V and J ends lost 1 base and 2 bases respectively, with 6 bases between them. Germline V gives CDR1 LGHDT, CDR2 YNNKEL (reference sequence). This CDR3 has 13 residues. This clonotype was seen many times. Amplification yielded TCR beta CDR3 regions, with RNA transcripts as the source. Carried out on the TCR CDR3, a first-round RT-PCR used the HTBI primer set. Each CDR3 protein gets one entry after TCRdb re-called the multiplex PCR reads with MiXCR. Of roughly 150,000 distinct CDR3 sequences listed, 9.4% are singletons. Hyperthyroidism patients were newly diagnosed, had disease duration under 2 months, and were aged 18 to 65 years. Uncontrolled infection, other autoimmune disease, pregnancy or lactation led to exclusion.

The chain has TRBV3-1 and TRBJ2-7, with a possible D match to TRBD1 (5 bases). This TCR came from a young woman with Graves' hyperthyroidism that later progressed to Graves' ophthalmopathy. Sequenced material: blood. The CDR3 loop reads CASSQVGAYEQYF. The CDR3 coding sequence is TGTGCCAGCAGCCAAGTAGGGGCCTACGAGCAGTACTTC.